What follows are 20 T cell receptor beta chains derived from one specimen sequenced in a study of OX40 agonist ivuxolimab in advanced cancers. Generated by immunoSEQ multiplex PCR, the TCRdb table keeps only in-frame clones and is missing some. The sample contains some 80,000 clones, 85% to 95% of which appear only once. The starting material was CD4+ or CD8+ T cells sorted from blood, obtained in a trial of the OX40 agonist ivuxolimab. The receptors were gathered from an adult with an advanced solid tumor such as melanoma, head and neck, liver or kidney cancer.

The V gene is TRBV28, the J gene TRBJ1-1; D perhaps matches TRBD1 (5 bases). CDR1 is MDHEN and CDR2 is SYDVKM in the germline V gene. The V end was cut by 8 bases, the J end by 0 bases, with 10 bases between. This CDR3 has 13 residues. Here the CDR3 DNA reads TGTGCCAGCTCGGGACGGGTGAACACTGAAGCTTTCTTT. Its translation: CASSGRVNTEAFF.

The rearrangement uses TRBV7-9 and TRBJ2-5, with D hard to call. CDR3 length equals 12 residues. Germline V gene sequence: CDR1 SEHNR, CDR2 FQNEAQ (reference sequence). The V end lost 5 bases, the J end lost 5 bases, and 9 bases lay between the germline ends. The CDR3: CASSLVVETQYF. In nucleotides, the CDR3 is TGTGCCAGCAGCCTGGTGGTCGAGACCCAGTACTTC.

The gene calls are TRBV19 and TRBJ1-5; TRBD1 is a possible D gene (5 bases). The V and J ends lost 4 bases and 3 bases respectively, with 13 bases between them. Germline CDR1 reads LNHDA; CDR2 reads SQIVND (reference sequence). The CDR3 has 15 residues. CDR3 sequence reads: CASSSGALFNQPQHF. In nucleotides, the CDR3 is TGTGCCAGTAGTAGCGGGGCCCTATTCAATCAGCCCCAGCATTTT.

The chain uses TRBV10-3 and TRBJ2-3, with D possibly matching TRBD1 (6 bases). CDR1 is ENHRY and CDR2 is SYGVKD in the germline V gene. The CDR3 totals 14 residues. Trimming took 6 bases from V and 3 from J, leaving 13 bases between them. This CDR3 is CAISEQGTTDTQYF. The CDR3 DNA reads as TGTGCCATCAGCGAACAGGGAACGACAGATACGCAGTATTTT.

The genes are TRBV6-5 and TRBJ2-7, with D possibly TRBD2 on 6 matching bases. Between the trimmed V and J ends, which lost 10 bases and 6 bases, there was a span of 19 bases. The CDR3 is 13 residues long. CDR1 and CDR2 from the germline V gene are MNHEY and SVGAGI. The CDR3 nucleotides read TGTGCCACCAAAGAGGCGGGAAGGCTCGAGCAGTACTTC. Translation: CATKEAGRLEQYF.

The chain employs TRBV28 and TRBJ1-4; 8 bases agree with TRBD1. CDR3 length: 14 amino acids. CDR1 MDHEN and CDR2 SYDVKM come from the germline V gene. V shed 6 bases and J 8 bases; nucleotides not matched to a gene: 8. CDR3 region: CASRAGQGWEKLFF. The CDR3 DNA reads TGTGCCAGCAGAGCAGGACAGGGCTGGGAAAAACTGTTTTTT.

The genes are TRBV19 and TRBJ2-7; D is ambiguous. V was cut by 3 bases and J by 7 bases, with 16 bases left in between. CDR3 length: 14 amino acids. The germline CDR1 and CDR2 sequences are LNHDA and SQIVND (reference sequence). CDR3: CASSMSGTSLEQYF. CDR3 sequence (DNA): TGTGCCAGTAGTATGTCGGGCACATCATTGGAGCAGTACTTC.

The chain employs TRBV2 and TRBJ2-3; 7 bases match TRBD1. The junction had 7 bases not matched to a gene; V was cut back by 8 bases and J by 2 bases. Germline V CDR1 and CDR2: SNHLY, FYNNEI. The CDR3 runs 14 residues. This CDR3 reads CASGPGQITDTQYF. The CDR3 nucleotides are TGTGCCAGCGGGCCGGGACAGATCACAGATACGCAGTATTTT.

The gene calls are TRBV4-3 and TRBJ2-3; 12 bases fit TRBD2. The CDR3 covers 17 residues. Trimming cost V 4 bases and J 0 bases; bases outside gene matches: 5. Germline V gene sequence: CDR1 LGHNA, CDR2 YSLEER. Here the CDR3 DNA reads TGCGCCAGCAGCCTCTCCGGACTAGCGGGGAGCACAGATACGCAGTATTTT. Its translation is CASSLSGLAGSTDTQYF.

The V and J genes are TRBV28 and TRBJ1-4, with 8 bases aligning to TRBD1. Germline loops: CDR1 MDHEN, CDR2 SYDVKM. This CDR3 contains 15 residues. V dropped 6 bases and J dropped 6; count of bases not matched to a gene: 9. The CDR3 loop is CASSRPGTGHEKLFF. Written as DNA, the CDR3 is TGTGCCAGCAGCCGACCAGGGACAGGCCATGAAAAACTGTTTTTT. The complete variable domain, with remaining parts taken from reference TRBV28 and TRBJ1-4, reads DVKVTQSSRYLVKRTGEKVFLECVQDMDHENMFWYRQDPGLGLRLIYFSYDVKMKEKGDIPEGYSVSREKKERFSLILESASTNQTSMYLCASSRPGTGHEKLFFGSGTQLSVL.

The rearrangement uses TRBV19 and TRBJ2-7, with D tentatively TRBD1 (6 bases). The CDR3 length is 14 residues. V lost 3 bases and J lost 3, with 12 bases in between. Germline values: CDR1 LNHDA, CDR2 SQIVND (reference sequence). CDR3 in amino acids: CASSIRDTLYEQYF. The CDR3 DNA is TGTGCCAGTAGTATCCGGGACACCCTCTACGAGCAGTACTTC. The complete variable domain, with remaining parts taken from reference TRBV19 and TRBJ2-7, reads DGGITQSPKYLFRKEGQNVTLSCEQNLNHDAMYWYRQDPGQGLRLIYYSQIVNDFQKGDIAEGYSVSREKKESFPLTVTSAQKNPTAFYLCASSIRDTLYEQYFGPGTRLTVT.

On this clone itself: Germline is not matched at one junction end, which may reflect a read error. V gene TRBV7-7 combines with J gene TRBJ2-2; possible D gene TRBD2, 5 bases. Germline V gene data show CDR1 as SSHAT and CDR2 as FNYEAQ (reference sequence). This CDR3 has 15 residues. This chain's CDR3 is CASSLSGRETGELFF. Written as DNA, the CDR3 is TGTGCTAGCAGCTTAAGTGGGAGAGAAACCGGGGAGCTGTTTTTT.

The V call is TRBV5-1, the J call TRBJ2-5; tentatively, D is TRBD1 or TRBD2 (5 bases each). The last part of the DNA fits TRBJ2-7 better; the J call may be wrong. Germline-derived CDR1 and CDR2 are SGHRS and YFSETQ. CDR3 length: 16 amino acids. The CDR3 reads CASSLAHRDLHYEQYF. The CDR3 nucleotides are TGCGCCAGCAGCTTGGCACACCGGGACCTCCACTACGAGCAGTACTTC.

This sequence joins TRBV5-1 and TRBJ2-1, with 10 bases matching TRBD2. The CDR3 totals 16 residues. Germline lookup yields CDR1 SGHRS and CDR2 YFSETQ. J gave up 8 bases and V 0 bases, and 8 bases lay outside the gene matches. The CDR3 reads CASSLESGRAVYEQFF. The CDR3 DNA is TGCGCCAGCAGCTTGGAGAGCGGGAGGGCCGTATATGAGCAGTTCTTC.

This clone appeared a single time. This sequence joins TRBV7-6 and TRBJ2-3; a weak D match, TRBD2 (6 bases). V was pared by 1 base and J by 4 bases, with 12 bases between. Germline V gene data show CDR1 as SGHVS and CDR2 as FNYEAQ. The CDR3 has 15 amino acids. The CDR3 bases are TGTGCCAGCAGCTTAGGCCGCGGGGAAGCAGATACGCAGTATTTT. It specifies CASSLGRGEADTQYF.

Only one count was recorded for this clone. This rearrangement joins TRBV19 to TRBJ2-1; 9 bases fit TRBD2. The ends lost 3 bases at V and 7 bases at J; junction bases unmatched: 4. CDR3 length equals 14 residues. CDR1 is LNHDA and CDR2 is SQIVND in the germline V gene (reference sequence). The CDR3 loop reads CASSIGSGSNEQFF. In DNA form, the CDR3 reads TGTGCCAGTAGTATCGGTAGCGGGAGTAATGAGCAGTTCTTC.

CDR3 sequence: CASTEERVGYTF. CDR3 DNA: TGTGCCAGCACCGAGGAGAGGGTTGGCTACACCTTC. The chain is built from TRBV28 and TRBJ1-2; D remains unclear. CDR1 and CDR2 (germline): MDHEN, SYDVKM. This CDR3 region has 12 residues. V was clipped by 7 bases and J by 7 bases, with 13 bases between them.

V is TRBV7-2 and J is TRBJ2-3; 16 bases are shared with TRBD2. The CDR3 spans 17 residues. Trimming at V came to 3 bases and at J to 6 bases, leaving 6 bases not matched to a gene. The V gene's germline CDR1 is SGHTA and CDR2 FQGNSA. For the CDR3, the DNA is TGTGCCAGCAGCTTCGGGACTAGCGGGAGGGCCCTGGATACGCAGTATTTT. It specifies CASSFGTSGRALDTQYF. The full variable domain, rest sourced from reference TRBV7-2 and TRBJ2-3, is GAGVSQSPSNKVTEKGKDVELRCDPISGHTALYWYRQSLGQGLEFLIYFQGNSAPDKSGLPSDRFSAERTGGSVSTLTIQRTQQEDSAVYLCASSFGTSGRALDTQYFGPGTRLTVL.

This sequence joins TRBV5-6 and TRBJ1-5, with D possibly TRBD1 on 5 matching bases. V was trimmed by 1 base and J by 0 bases, leaving 8 bases between them. This CDR3 is built from 15 residues. CDR1 is SGHDT, CDR2 YYEEEE, per germline. CDR3 residues: CASSLRGSSNQPQHF. The CDR3 bases are TGTGCCAGCAGCTTGAGGGGAAGTAGCAATCAGCCCCAGCATTTT.

The chain joins TRBV30 to TRBJ1-2; D may be TRBD1 (5 bases). Trimming took off 6 bases at V and 7 bases at J, with 18 bases between the two ends. The CDR3 runs to 13 residues. Per germline, CDR1 GTSNPN and CDR2 SVGIG (reference sequence). CDR3 protein: CACTAREKSGYTF. CDR3 DNA sequence: TGTGCCTGTACCGCCAGGGAAAAGAGTGGCTACACCTTC.